This T cell receptor beta chain was captured by sequencing in a study of blood T cell repertoires in COVID-19. Study as a whole: Donors in the United States, Italy and Spain gave samples during acute or convalescent COVID-19. The analysed material was cDNA or gDNA that came from T cells, B-cell-depleted T cells, or PBMCs.

CDR1 is MNHEY and CDR2 is SMNVEV in the germline V gene (reference sequence). The ends were cut back, 2 bases at V and 2 bases at J, with 10 bases in the middle. The CDR3 has 14 amino acids. Authors' analysis steps: Reference gene primer amplification in the assay estimated nucleated cell counts. Some clones are missing from TCRdb's copy, which holds only in-frame ones; the method was immunoSEQ multiplex PCR. The V and J calls and clone size come from that table; D and trimming were worked out from the DNA. Of approximately 88,000 clones in the sample, about four fifths were seen once. The sequence was collected from a woman of 80 years or more with active or convalescent COVID-19. The chain links TRBV27 to TRBJ2-7; perhaps TRBD2 as D (6 bases). Sequenced: peripheral blood. Here the CDR3 DNA reads TGTGCCAGCAGTTTAGGGACTGTTCCCTACGAGCAGTACTTC. This sequence encodes CASSLGTVPYEQYF.